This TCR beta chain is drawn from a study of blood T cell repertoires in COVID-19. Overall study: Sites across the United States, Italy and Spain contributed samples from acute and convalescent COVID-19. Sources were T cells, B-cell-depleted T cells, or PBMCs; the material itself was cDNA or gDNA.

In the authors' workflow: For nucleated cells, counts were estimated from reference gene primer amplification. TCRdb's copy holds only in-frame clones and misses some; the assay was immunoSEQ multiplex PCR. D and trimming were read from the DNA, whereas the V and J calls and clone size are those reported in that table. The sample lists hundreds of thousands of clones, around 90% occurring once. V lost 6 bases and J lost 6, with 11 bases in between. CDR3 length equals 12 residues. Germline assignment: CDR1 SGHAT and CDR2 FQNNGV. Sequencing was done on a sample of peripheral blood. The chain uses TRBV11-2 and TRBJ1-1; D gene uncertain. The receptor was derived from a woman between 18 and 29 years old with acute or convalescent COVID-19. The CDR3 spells CASSRHWAEAFF. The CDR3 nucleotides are TGTGCCAGCAGTCGACATTGGGCTGAAGCTTTCTTT. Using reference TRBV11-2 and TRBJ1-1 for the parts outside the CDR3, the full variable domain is EAGVAQSPRYKIIEKRQSVAFWCNPISGHATLYWYQQILGQGPKLLIQFQNNGVVDDSQLPKDRFSAERLKGVDSTLKIQPAKLEDSAVYLCASSRHWAEAFFGQGTRLTVV.